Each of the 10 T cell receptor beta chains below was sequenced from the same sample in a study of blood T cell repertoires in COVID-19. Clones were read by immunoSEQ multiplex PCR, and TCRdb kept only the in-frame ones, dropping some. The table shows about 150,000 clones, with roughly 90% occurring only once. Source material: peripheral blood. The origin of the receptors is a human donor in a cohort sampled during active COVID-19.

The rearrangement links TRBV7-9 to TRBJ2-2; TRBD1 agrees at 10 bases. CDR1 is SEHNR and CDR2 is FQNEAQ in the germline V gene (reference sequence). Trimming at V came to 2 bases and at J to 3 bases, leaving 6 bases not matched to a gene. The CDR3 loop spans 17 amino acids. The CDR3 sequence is CASSLTDRGDHTGELFF. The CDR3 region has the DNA TGTGCCAGCAGCTTAACGGACAGGGGGGACCACACCGGGGAGCTGTTTTTT.

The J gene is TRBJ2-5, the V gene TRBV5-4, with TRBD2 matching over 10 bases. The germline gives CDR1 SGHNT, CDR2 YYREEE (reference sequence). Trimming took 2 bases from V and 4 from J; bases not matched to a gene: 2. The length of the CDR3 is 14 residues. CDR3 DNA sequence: TGTGCCAGCAGCTTAGCGGGGGGGCTAGAGACCCAGTACTTC. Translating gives CASSLAGGLETQYF. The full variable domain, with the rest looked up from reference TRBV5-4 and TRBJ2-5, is ETGVTQSPTHLIKTRGQQVTLRCSSQSGHNTVSWYQQALGQGPQFIFQYYREEENGRGNFPPRFSGLQFPNYSSELNVNALELDDSALYLCASSLAGGLETQYFGPGTRLLVL.

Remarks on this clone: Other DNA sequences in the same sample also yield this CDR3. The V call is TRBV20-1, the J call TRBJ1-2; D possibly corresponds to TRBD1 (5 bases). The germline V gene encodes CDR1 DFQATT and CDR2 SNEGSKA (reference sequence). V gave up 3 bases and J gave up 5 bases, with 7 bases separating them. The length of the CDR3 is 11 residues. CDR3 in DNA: TGCAGTGCTAGTAGGGGTTATGGCTACACCTTC. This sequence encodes CSASRGYGYTF.

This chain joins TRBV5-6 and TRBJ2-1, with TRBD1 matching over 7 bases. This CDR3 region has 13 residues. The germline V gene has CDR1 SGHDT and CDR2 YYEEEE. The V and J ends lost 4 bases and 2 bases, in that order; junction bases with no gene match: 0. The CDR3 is CASSGTAYNEQFF. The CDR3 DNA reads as TGTGCCAGCAGCGGGACAGCCTACAATGAGCAGTTCTTC.

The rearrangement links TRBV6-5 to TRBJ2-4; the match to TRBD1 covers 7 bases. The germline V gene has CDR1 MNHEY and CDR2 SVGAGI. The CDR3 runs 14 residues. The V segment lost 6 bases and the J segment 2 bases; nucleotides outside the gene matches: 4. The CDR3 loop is CASSPTGTKNIQYF. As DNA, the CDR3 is TGTGCCAGCAGCCCGACAGGGACCAAAAACATTCAGTACTTC.

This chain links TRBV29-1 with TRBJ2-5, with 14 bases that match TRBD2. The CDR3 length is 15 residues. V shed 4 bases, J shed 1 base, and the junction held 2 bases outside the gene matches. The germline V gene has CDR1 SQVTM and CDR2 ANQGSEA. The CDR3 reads CSVGTSGGLQETQYF. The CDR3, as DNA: TGCAGCGTTGGGACTAGCGGGGGGCTCCAAGAGACCCAGTACTTC.

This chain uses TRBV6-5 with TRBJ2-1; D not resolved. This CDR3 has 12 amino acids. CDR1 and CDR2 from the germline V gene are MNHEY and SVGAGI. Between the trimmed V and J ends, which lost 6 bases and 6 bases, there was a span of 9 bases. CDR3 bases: TGTGCCAGCAGCTCTGGGCGCAATGAGCAGTTCTTC. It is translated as CASSSGRNEQFF.

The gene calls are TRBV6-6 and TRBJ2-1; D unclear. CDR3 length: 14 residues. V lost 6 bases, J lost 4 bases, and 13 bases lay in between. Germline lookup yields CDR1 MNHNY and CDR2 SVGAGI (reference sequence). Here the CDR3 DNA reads TGTGCCAGCAGCCCCGAGGTAACTTACAATGAGCAGTTCTTC. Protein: CASSPEVTYNEQFF.

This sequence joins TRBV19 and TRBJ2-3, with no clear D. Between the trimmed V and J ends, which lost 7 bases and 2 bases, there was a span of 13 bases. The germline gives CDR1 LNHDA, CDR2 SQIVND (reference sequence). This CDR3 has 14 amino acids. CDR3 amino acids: CASTQELITDTQYF. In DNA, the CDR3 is TGTGCCAGTACCCAAGAGCTTATCACAGATACGCAGTATTTT.

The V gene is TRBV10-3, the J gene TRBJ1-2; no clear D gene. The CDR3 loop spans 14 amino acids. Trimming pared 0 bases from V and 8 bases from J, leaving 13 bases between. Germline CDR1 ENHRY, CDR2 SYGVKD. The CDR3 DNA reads TGTGCCATCAGTGAGTCGCGGGAGTTAGGAGGCTACACCTTC. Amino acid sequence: CAISESRELGGYTF.